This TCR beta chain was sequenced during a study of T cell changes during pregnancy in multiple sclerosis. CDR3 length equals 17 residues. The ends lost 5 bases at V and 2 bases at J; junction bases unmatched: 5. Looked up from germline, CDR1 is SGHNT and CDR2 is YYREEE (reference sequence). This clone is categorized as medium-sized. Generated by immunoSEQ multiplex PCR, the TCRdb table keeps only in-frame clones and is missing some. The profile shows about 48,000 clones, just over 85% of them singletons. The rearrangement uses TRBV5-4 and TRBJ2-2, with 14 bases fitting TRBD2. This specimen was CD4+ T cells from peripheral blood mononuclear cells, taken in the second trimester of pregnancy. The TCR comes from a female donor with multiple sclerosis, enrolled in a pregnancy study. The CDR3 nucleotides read TGTGCCAGCAGACACGGACTAGCGGGGGGTAACACCGGGGAGCTGTTTTTT. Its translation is CASRHGLAGGNTGELFF.